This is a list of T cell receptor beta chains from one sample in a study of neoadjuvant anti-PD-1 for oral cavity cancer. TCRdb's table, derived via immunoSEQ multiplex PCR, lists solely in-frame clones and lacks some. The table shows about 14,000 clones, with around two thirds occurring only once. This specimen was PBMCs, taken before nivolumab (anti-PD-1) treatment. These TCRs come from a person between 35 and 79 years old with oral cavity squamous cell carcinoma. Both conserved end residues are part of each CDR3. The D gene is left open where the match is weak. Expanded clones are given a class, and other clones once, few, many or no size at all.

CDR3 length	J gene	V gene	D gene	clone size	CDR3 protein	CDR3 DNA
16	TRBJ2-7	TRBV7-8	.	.	CASSSRVAGLGIEQYF	TGTGCCAGCAGCTCTCGGGTCGCGGGGTTGGGGATCGAGCAGTACTTC
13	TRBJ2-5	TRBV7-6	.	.	CASSLVTGETQYF	TGTGCCAGCAGCTTAGTAACTGGAGAGACCCAGTACTTC
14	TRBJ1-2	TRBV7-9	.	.	CASSLAGKGHGNTF	TGTGCCAGCAGCTTAGCGGGTAAGGGACACGGAAACACCTTC
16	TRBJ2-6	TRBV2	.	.	CASRASGGSGANVLTF	TGTGCCAGCAGGGCCTCAGGGGGGTCTGGGGCCAACGTCCTGACTTTC
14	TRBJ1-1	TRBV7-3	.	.	CASSLNTGGTEAFF	TGTGCCAGCAGCTTAAACACCGGAGGCACTGAAGCTTTCTTT
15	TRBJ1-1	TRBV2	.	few	CASRVTGQMNTEAFF	TGTGCCAGCAGGGTAACGGGACAAATGAACACTGAAGCTTTCTTT
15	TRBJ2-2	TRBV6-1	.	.	CASSVRTGNTGELFF	TGTGCCAGCAGTGTACGGACGGGGAACACCGGGGAGCTGTTTTTT
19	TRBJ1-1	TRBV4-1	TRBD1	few	CASSQEPRQGYVMNTEAFF	TGCGCCAGCAGCCAAGAACCCCGACAGGGCTATGTGATGAACACTGAAGCTTTCTTT
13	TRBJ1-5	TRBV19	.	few	CASSKQGMQPQHF	TGTGCCAGTAGTAAACAGGGAATGCAGCCCCAGCATTTT
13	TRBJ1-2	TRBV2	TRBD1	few	CASSGTGVYGYTF	TGTGCCAGCAGTGGGACAGGGGTATATGGCTACACCTTC
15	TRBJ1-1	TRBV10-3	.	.	CAISGFSAIRGEPFF	TGTGCCATCAGTGGATTTTCGGCCATCCGTGGGGAGCCTTTCTTT
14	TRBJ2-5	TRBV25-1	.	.	CASSEFGRQETQYF	TGTGCCAGCAGTGAATTTGGGCGGCAAGAGACCCAGTACTTC
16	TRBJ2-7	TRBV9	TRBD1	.	CASSVSSTGEFYEQYF	TGTGCCAGCAGCGTTTCCTCGACAGGGGAATTCTACGAGCAGTACTTC
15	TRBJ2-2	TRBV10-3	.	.	CAISVGFAGTGELFF	TGTGCCATCAGTGTAGGGTTCGCGGGCACCGGGGAGCTGTTTTTT
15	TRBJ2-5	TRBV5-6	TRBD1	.	CASSVGTGSLETQYF	TGTGCCAGCAGCGTTGGGACAGGGAGTTTGGAGACCCAGTACTTC
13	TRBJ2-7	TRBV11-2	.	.	CASSLSLSGEQYF	TGTGCCAGCAGCTTATCTCTCTCAGGCGAGCAGTACTTC
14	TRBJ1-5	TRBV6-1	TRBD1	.	CASSETGSNQPQHF	TGTGCCAGCAGTGAGACAGGGAGTAATCAGCCCCAGCATTTT
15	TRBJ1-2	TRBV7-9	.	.	CASSFQGSKDGGYTF	TGTGCCAGCAGCTTCCAGGGATCTAAGGACGGGGGCTACACCTTC
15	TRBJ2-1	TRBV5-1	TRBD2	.	CASTERAGGYNEQFF	TGCGCCAGCACCGAGCGGGCGGGAGGGTACAATGAGCAGTTCTTC
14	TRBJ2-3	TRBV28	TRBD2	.	CASSQGTSLDTQYF	TGTGCCAGCAGTCAAGGGACTAGCCTCGATACGCAGTATTTT
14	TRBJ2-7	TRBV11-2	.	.	CASSLQGAAYEQYF	TGTGCCAGCAGCTTACAAGGGGCAGCCTACGAGCAGTACTTC
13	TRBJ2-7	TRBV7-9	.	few	CASSPKGPYEQYF	TGTGCCAGCAGCCCTAAGGGACCCTACGAGCAGTACTTC
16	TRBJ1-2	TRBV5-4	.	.	CASSLDNRELSYGYTF	TGTGCCAGCAGCTTGGATAACCGGGAACTCTCCTATGGCTACACCTTC
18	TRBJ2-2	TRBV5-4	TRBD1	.	CASSLGSPGQGLTGELFF	TGTGCCAGCAGCTTGGGATCCCCGGGACAGGGGTTAACCGGGGAGCTGTTTTTT
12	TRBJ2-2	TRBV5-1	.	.	CASSWATGELFF	TGCGCCAGCAGCTGGGCCACCGGGGAGCTGTTTTTT
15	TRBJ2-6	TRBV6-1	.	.	CASNLAASGANVLTF	TGTGCCAGCAACCTAGCAGCCTCTGGGGCCAACGTCCTGACTTTC
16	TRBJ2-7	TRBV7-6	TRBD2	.	CASSSELAGGRWEQYF	TGTGCCAGCAGCAGTGAACTAGCGGGAGGGAGGTGGGAGCAGTACTTC
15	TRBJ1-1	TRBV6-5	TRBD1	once	CASSLPGQGETEAFF	TGTGCCAGCAGTCTACCAGGACAGGGAGAAACTGAAGCTTTCTTT
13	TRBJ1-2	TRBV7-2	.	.	CASSLASEYGYTF	TGTGCCAGCAGCTTAGCGTCGGAGTATGGCTACACCTTC
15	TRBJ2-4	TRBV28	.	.	CASTTPGAGLNIQYF	TGTGCCAGCACCACTCCGGGGGCAGGGCTAAACATTCAGTACTTC
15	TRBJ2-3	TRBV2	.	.	CASRTLALRTDTQYF	TGTGCCAGCAGAACCCTAGCACTCCGCACAGATACGCAGTATTTT
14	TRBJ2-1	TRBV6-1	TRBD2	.	CASSEGSGLNEQFF	TGTGCCAGCAGTGAAGGATCGGGACTAAATGAGCAGTTCTTC
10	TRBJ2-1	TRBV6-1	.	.	CASSYNEQFF	TGTGCCAGCAGCTACAATGAGCAGTTCTTC
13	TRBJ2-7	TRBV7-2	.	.	CASSLPVRYEQYF	TGTGCCAGCAGCTTACCAGTCCGGTACGAGCAGTACTTC
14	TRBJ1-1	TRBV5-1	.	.	CASSLEGGWTEAFF	TGCGCCAGCAGCTTGGAAGGGGGTTGGACTGAAGCTTTCTTT
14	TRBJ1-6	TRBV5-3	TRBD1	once	CARSFRQGVSPLHF	TGTGCCAGAAGCTTCCGACAGGGAGTTTCACCCCTCCACTTT
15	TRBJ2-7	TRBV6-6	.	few	CASSYDEGISYEQYF	TGTGCCAGCAGTTACGATGAGGGAATTTCCTACGAGCAGTACTTC
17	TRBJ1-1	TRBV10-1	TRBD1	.	CASRLTGTGNGGTEAFF	TGCGCCAGCAGGCTTACCGGGACAGGGAATGGAGGGACTGAAGCTTTCTTT
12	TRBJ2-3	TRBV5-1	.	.	CASSLDFYTQYF	TGCGCCAGCAGCTTGGACTTCTATACGCAGTATTTT
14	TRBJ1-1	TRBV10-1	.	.	CASSPRRTNTEAFF	TGCGCCAGCAGTCCGAGACGGACTAACACTGAAGCTTTCTTT
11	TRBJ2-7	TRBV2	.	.	CASSVNYEQYF	TGTGCCAGCAGTGTTAACTACGAGCAGTACTTC
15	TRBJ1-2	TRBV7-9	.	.	CASSLVAGANYGYTF	TGTGCCAGCAGCTTAGTGGCAGGGGCCAACTATGGCTACACCTTC
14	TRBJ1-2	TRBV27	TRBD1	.	CASSLSTGASGYTF	TGTGCCAGCAGTTTATCGACAGGGGCCAGTGGCTACACCTTC
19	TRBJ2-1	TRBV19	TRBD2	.	CASSIGLAAYNLSYNEQFF	TGTGCCAGTAGTATCGGACTAGCGGCCTATAACTTATCCTACAATGAGCAGTTCTTC
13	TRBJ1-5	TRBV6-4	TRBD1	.	CASRTGVCQPQHF	TGTGCCAGCAGGACAGGGGTCTGTCAGCCCCAGCATTTT
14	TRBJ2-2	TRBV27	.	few	CASSSRVITGELFF	TGTGCCAGCAGTTCGAGGGTTATAACCGGGGAGCTGTTTTTT